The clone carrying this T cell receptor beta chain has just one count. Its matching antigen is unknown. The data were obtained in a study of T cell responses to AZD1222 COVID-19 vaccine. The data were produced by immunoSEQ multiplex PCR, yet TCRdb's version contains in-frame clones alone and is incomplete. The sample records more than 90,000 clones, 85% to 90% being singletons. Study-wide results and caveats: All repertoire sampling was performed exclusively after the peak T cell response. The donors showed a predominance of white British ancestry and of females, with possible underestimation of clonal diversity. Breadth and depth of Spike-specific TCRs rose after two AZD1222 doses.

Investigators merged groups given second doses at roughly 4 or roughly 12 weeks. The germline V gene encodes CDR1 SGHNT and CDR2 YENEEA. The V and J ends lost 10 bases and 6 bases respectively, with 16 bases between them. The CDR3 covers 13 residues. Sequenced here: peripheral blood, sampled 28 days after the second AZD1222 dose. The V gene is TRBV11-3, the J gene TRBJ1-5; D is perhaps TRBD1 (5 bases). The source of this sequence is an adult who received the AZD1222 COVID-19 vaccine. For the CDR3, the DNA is TGTGCCACCGGACACGGGGACGGTCAGCCCCAGCATTTT. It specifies CATGHGDGQPQHF.